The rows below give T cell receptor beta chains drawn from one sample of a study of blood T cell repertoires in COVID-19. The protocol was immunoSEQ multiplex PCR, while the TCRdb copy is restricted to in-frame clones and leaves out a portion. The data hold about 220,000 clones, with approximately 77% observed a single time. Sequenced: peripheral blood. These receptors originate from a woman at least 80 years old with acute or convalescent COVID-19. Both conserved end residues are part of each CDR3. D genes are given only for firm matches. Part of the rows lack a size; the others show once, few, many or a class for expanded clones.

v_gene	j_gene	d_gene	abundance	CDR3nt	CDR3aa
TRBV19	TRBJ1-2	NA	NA	TGTGCCAGTAGTATCTACGGACAGTTTCTCTATGGCTACACCTTC	CASSIYGQFLYGYTF
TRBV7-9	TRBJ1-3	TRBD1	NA	TGTGCCAGCAGCTTTGACAGGGTAAACACCATATATTTT	CASSFDRVNTIYF
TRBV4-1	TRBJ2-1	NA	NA	TGCGCCAGCAGCCAAGATCTGTGGAGCGTCGATGAGCAGTTCTTC	CASSQDLWSVDEQFF
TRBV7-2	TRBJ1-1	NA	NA	TGTGCCAGCATAGGGGGGGTGAAAACTGAAGCTTTCTTT	CASIGGVKTEAFF
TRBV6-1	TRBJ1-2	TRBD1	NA	TGTGCCAGCAGTGATACAGGGGGACTGGGTTTAAACTATGGCTACACCTTC	CASSDTGGLGLNYGYTF
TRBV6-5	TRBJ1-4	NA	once	TGTGCCAGCACCCCTCGAGACAGGACTAATGAAAAACTGTTTTTT	CASTPRDRTNEKLFF
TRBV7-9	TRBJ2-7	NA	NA	TGTGCCAGCAGCTCCTGGGTCTTCCCGGCGGTCTACGAGCAGTACTTC	CASSSWVFPAVYEQYF
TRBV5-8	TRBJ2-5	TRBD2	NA	TGTGCCAGCAGCCCCCTTAGCGGGGGGGCCTCAGAGACCCAGTACTTC	CASSPLSGGASETQYF
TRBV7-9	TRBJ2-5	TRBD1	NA	TGTGCCAGCAGCTCGACAGGGACGGAGACCCAGTACTTC	CASSSTGTETQYF
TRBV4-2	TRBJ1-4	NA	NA	TGTGCCAGCAGCCTTGGAGAGGGTAATGAAAAACTGTTTTTT	CASSLGEGNEKLFF
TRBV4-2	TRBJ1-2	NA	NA	TGTGCCAGCAGCCAAGATACCCGAGATTACTATGGCTACACCTTC	CASSQDTRDYYGYTF
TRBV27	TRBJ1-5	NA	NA	TGTGCCAGCAGTTCCCATGGACTTTCGGAGGCCCATCAGCCCCAGCATTTT	CASSSHGLSEAHQPQHF
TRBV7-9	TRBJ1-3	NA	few	TGTGCCAGCAGCTTAGCCTCCGGGGCTGGAAACACCATATATTTT	CASSLASGAGNTIYF
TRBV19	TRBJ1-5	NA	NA	TGTGCCAGTAGTATAATCGGGGAGTGGGCCAATCAGCCCCAGCATTTT	CASSIIGEWANQPQHF
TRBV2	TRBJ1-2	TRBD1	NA	TGTGCCAGCAGTGACCCCGAGGGACAGTCTGGGCACTATGGCTACACCTTC	CASSDPEGQSGHYGYTF
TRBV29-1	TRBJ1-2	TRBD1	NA	TGCAGCGTTGATTCGGCAGAATGGGACAGGGGTGGGAAGGGGTATGGCTACACCTTC	CSVDSAEWDRGGKGYGYTF
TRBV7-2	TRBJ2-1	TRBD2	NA	TGTGCCAGCAGGCTAGCGGGGGGGCCCAATGAGCAGTTCTTC	CASRLAGGPNEQFF
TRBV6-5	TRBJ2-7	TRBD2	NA	TGTGCCAGCAGGCCCCGCGGGGGGCTCTACGAGCAGTACTTC	CASRPRGGLYEQYF
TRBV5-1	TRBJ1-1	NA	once	TGCGCCAGCAGCTTCTCACAGGGTTGGAGGTCTGAAGCTTTCTTT	CASSFSQGWRSEAFF
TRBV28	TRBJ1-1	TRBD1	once	TGTGCCAGCAGAAGGGCAGGGGGGATGAACACTGAAGCTTTCTTT	CASRRAGGMNTEAFF
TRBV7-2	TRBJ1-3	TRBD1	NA	TGTGCCAGCAGCCGCACCGGGACAGGGTATTCCGGAAACACCATATATTTT	CASSRTGTGYSGNTIYF
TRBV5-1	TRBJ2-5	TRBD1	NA	TGCGCCAGCAGCCTGGGACAGGACCACCAAGAGACCCAGTACTTC	CASSLGQDHQETQYF
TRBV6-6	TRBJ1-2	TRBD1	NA	TGTGCCAGCAGCCCAAGGACAGGGAATGGCTACACCTTC	CASSPRTGNGYTF
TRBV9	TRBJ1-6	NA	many	TGTGCCAGCAGCCCGTTTCCCTATAATTCACCCCTCCACTTT	CASSPFPYNSPLHF
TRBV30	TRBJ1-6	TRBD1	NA	TGTGCCTGGAGGGCCCTGGACAGGAATTCACCCCTCCACTTT	CAWRALDRNSPLHF
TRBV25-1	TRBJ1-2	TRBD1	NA	TGTGCCAGCGGGGGCGGGACAGAGAACTACTATGGCTACACCTTC	CASGGGTENYYGYTF